The sequence of this T cell receptor beta chain was determined in a study of blood T cell repertoires in COVID-19. In the study overall: Donors in the United States, Italy and Spain gave samples during acute or convalescent COVID-19. Sample material is recorded as cDNA or gDNA derived from T cells, B-cell-depleted T cells, or PBMCs.

Per the authors' pipeline: Reference gene primers were amplified, and this amplification served to estimate nucleated cell counts. TCRdb's table, derived via immunoSEQ multiplex PCR, lists solely in-frame clones and lacks some. The DNA gave D and trimming, while V, J and clone size come from that table. The sample consists of 390,000 or so clones, roughly 89% of them appearing once. CDR1 and CDR2 from the germline V gene are LGHDT and YNNKEL (reference sequence). This CDR3 comprises 16 residues. V was clipped by 1 base and J by 6 bases; unmatched bases: 10. The rearrangement links TRBV3-1 (or the pseudogene TRBV3-2) to TRBJ2-7; TRBD1 matches at 9 bases. The sequence derives from a man younger than 35 with active or convalescent COVID-19. Material: peripheral blood. In DNA form, the CDR3 reads TGTGCCAGCAGCCAAGTCGGGACAGGGAATTGGAGCGAGCAGTACTTC. Translation: CASSQVGTGNWSEQYF.